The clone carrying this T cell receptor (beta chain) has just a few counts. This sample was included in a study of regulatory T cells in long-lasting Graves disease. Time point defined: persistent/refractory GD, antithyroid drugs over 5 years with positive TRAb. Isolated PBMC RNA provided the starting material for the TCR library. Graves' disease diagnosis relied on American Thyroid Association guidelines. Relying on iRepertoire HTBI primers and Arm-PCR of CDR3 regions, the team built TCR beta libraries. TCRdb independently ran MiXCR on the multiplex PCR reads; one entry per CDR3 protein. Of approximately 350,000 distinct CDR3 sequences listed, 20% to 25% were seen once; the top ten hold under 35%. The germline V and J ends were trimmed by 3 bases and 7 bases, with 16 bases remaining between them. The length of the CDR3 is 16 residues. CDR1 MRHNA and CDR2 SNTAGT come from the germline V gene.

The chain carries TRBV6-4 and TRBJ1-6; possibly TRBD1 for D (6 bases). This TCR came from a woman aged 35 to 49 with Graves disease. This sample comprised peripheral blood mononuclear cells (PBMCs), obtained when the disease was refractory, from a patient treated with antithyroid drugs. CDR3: CASSEWSRTANSPLHF. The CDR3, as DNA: TGTGCCAGCAGTGAATGGTCCCGGACAGCGAATTCACCCCTCCACTTT.